These 6 T cell receptor beta chains were sequenced from one sample in a study of cytomegalovirus exposure and HLA in healthy donors. PCR amplification relied on 60 Vbeta primers (plus 13 Jbeta primers). Produced via immunoSEQ multiplex PCR; TCRdb's table is partial and in-frame only. Of about 160,000 clones in the sample, more than 65% were seen once. The sequenced material came from PBMCs. The receptors derive from a man between 25 and 39 years old in good health and CMV-seronegative.

The V call is TRBV30, the J call TRBJ1-6, with 8 bases fitting TRBD1. Per germline, CDR1 GTSNPN and CDR2 SVGIG (reference sequence). The CDR3 is 19 residues long. V was pared by 1 base and J by 0 bases, with 11 bases of the junction left unmatched. CDR3 amino acids: CAWSATRGQVISYNSPLHF. DNA of the CDR3: TGTGCCTGGAGTGCGACGAGGGGACAGGTCATCTCCTATAATTCACCCCTCCACTTT.

The chain recombines TRBV11-2 with TRBJ2-1, with TRBD2 identical over 16 bases. J lost 9 bases, V lost 5 bases, and 10 bases had no gene match. Germline V gene sequence: CDR1 SGHAT, CDR2 FQNNGV. This CDR3 is built from 17 residues. This chain's CDR3 is CASSLSGTSGGGSEQFF. The CDR3 coding sequence is TGTGCCAGCAGCCTATCCGGGACTAGCGGGGGGGGGAGTGAGCAGTTCTTC.

The rearrangement joins TRBV5-1 to TRBJ2-5; 7 bases map to TRBD1. V trimming: 0 bases; J trimming: 4 bases; junction bases outside the gene matches: 6. The CDR3 consists of 15 residues. CDR1 SGHRS and CDR2 YFSETQ come from the germline V gene. The CDR3 spells CASSLGASGGETQYF. CDR3 bases: TGCGCCAGCAGCTTGGGGGCCTCAGGGGGAGAGACCCAGTACTTC.

The chain couples TRBV11-2 to TRBJ2-7; 7 positions agree with TRBD1. The junction had 5 bases not matched to a gene; V was cut back by 6 bases and J by 0 bases. Germline-derived CDR1 and CDR2 are SGHAT and FQNNGV. This CDR3 is built from 14 residues. DNA of the CDR3: TGTGCCAGCAGAGCTCGGGACAGCTCCTACGAGCAGTACTTC. The encoded protein is CASRARDSSYEQYF.

The chain recombines TRBV6-6 with TRBJ2-5; D gene unclear. The germline CDR1 and CDR2 sequences are MNHNY and SVGAGI (reference sequence). V lost 6 bases and J 3 bases, leaving 17 bases between the germline ends. The CDR3 is 15 residues long. The CDR3 spells CASSPHKAEEETQYF. The CDR3 DNA is TGTGCCAGCAGCCCCCATAAAGCCGAAGAAGAGACCCAGTACTTC.

The V gene is TRBV19, the J gene TRBJ2-2; 7 nucleotides align to TRBD1. The CDR3 sequence is 14 residues long. J gave up 6 bases and V 1 base, and 2 bases lay outside the gene matches. Germline V CDR1 and CDR2: LNHDA, SQIVND (reference sequence). DNA for the CDR3: TGTGCCAGTAGTATAGGTCAGGGGGCCGGGGAGCTGTTTTTT. Translating gives CASSIGQGAGELFF.